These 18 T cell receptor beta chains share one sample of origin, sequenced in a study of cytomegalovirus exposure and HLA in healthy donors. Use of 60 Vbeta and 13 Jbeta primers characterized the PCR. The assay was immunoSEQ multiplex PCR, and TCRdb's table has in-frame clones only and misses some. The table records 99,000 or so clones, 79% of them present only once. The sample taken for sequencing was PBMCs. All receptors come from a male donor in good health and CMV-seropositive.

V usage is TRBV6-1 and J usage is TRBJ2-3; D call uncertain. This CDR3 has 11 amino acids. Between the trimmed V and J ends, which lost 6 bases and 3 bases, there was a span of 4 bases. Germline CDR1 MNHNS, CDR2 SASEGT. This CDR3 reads CASRRTDTQYF. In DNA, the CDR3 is TGTGCCAGCAGGAGAACAGATACGCAGTATTTT.

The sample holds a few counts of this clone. CDR3 region: CASSLIVGANTEAFF. Written as DNA, the CDR3 is TGCGCCAGCAGCTTGATTGTGGGAGCAAACACTGAAGCTTTCTTT. The gene calls are TRBV5-1 and TRBJ1-1; D is unresolved. V dropped 1 base and J dropped 2 bases, with 12 bases sitting between them. This CDR3 spans 15 amino acids. CDR1 and CDR2 from the germline V gene are SGHRS and YFSETQ.

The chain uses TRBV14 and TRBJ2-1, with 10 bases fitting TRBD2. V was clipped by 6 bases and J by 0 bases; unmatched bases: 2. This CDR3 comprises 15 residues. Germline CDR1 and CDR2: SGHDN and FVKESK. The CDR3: CASRLAGASYNEQFF. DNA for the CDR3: TGTGCCAGCAGGCTAGCGGGGGCCTCCTACAATGAGCAGTTCTTC.

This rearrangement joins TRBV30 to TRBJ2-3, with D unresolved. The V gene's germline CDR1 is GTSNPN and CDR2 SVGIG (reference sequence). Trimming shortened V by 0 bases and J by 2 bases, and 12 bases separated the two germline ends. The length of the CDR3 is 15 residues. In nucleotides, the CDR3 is TGTGCCTGGAGTGTAGGCAACGGAGCCACAGATACGCAGTATTTT. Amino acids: CAWSVGNGATDTQYF.

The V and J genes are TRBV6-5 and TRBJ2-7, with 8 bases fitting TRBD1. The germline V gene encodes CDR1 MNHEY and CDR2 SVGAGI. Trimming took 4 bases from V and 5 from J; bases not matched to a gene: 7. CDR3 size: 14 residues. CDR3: CASSSRQGWNEQYF. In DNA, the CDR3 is TGTGCCAGCAGTTCGCGACAGGGGTGGAACGAGCAGTACTTC.

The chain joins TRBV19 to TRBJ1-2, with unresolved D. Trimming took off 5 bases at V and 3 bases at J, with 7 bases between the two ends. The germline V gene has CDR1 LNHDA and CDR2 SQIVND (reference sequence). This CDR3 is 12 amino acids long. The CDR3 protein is CASSRVDYGYTF. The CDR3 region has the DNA TGTGCCAGTAGTCGGGTCGACTATGGCTACACCTTC. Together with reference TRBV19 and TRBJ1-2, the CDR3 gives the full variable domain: DGGITQSPKYLFRKEGQNVTLSCEQNLNHDAMYWYRQDPGQGLRLIYYSQIVNDFQKGDIAEGYSVSREKKESFPLTVTSAQKNPTAFYLCASSRVDYGYTFGSGTRLTVV.

The CDR3 protein is CASSVLVVSTEAFF. The CDR3 DNA sequence: TGTGCCAGTAGTGTTCTAGTTGTGAGCACTGAAGCTTTCTTT. J is TRBJ1-1 and V is TRBV19; D ambiguous. CDR3 length: 14 amino acids. Germline V gene lookup returns CDR1 LNHDA and CDR2 SQIVND (reference sequence). V was clipped by 5 bases and J by 4 bases, with 14 bases between them.

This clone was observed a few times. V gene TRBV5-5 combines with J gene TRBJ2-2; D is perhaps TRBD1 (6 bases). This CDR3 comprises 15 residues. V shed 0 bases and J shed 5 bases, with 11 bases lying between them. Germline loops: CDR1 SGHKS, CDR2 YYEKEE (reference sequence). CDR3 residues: CASSLDTGRTGELFF. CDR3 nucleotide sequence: TGTGCCAGCAGCTTGGACACAGGGCGGACCGGGGAGCTGTTTTTT.

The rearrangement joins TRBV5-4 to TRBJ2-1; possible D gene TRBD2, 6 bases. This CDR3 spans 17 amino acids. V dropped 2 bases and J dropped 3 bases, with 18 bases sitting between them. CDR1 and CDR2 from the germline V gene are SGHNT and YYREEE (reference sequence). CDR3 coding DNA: TGTGCCAGCAGCTTAGGAGCGGGCCTCGGGGGCTACAATGAGCAGTTCTTC. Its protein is CASSLGAGLGGYNEQFF.

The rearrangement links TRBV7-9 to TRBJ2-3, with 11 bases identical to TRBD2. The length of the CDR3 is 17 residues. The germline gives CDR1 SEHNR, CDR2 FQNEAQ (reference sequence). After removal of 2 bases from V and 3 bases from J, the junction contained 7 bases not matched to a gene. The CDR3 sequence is CASSLPTSGAQTDTQYF. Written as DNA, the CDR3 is TGTGCCAGCAGCTTACCGACTAGCGGGGCTCAGACAGATACGCAGTATTTT.

In nucleotides, the CDR3 is TGTGCCAGCAGCTTCGGTTCCTACGAGCAGTACTTC. Protein: CASSFGSYEQYF. The chain is built from TRBV7-9 and TRBJ2-7; D is undetermined. The CDR3 is 12 amino acids. CDR1 and CDR2 from the germline V gene are SEHNR and FQNEAQ (reference sequence). The V end lost 3 bases, the J end lost 1 base, and 4 bases lay between the germline ends.

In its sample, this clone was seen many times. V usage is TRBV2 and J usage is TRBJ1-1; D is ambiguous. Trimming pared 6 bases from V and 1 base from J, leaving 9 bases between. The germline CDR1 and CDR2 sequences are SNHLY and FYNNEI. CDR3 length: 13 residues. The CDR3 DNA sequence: TGTGCCAGCAGGCTGACACCGAACACTGAAGCTTTCTTT. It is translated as CASRLTPNTEAFF.

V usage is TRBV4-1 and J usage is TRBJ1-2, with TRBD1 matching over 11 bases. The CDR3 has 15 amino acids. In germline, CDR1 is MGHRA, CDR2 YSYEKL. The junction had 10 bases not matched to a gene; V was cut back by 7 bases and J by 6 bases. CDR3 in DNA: TGCGCCAGCACCACATTGGGACAGGGGGATCATGGCTACACCTTC. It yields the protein CASTTLGQGDHGYTF.

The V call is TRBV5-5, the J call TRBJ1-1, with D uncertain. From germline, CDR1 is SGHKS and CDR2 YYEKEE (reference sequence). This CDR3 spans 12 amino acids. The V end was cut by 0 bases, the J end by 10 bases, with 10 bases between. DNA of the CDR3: TGTGCCAGCAGCTTGGAGCCATCGGGAGCTTTCTTT. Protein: CASSLEPSGAFF.

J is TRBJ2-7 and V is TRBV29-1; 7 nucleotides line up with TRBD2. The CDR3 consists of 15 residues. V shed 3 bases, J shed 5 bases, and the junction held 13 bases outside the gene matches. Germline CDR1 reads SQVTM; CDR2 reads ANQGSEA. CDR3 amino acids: CSVDGRGGLGNEQYF. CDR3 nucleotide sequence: TGCAGCGTTGATGGGAGGGGAGGTTTGGGGAACGAGCAGTACTTC.

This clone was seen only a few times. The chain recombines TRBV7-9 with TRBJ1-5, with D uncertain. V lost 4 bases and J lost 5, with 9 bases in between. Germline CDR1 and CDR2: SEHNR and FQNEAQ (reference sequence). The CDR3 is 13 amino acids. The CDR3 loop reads CASSSGSDQPQHF. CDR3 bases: TGTGCCAGCAGCTCCGGGTCCGATCAGCCCCAGCATTTT.

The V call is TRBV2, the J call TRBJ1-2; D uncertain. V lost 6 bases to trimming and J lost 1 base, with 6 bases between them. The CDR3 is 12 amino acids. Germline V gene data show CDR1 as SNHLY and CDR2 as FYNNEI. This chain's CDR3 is CASRRDNYGYTF. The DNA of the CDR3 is TGTGCCAGCAGGCGTGATAACTATGGCTACACCTTC.

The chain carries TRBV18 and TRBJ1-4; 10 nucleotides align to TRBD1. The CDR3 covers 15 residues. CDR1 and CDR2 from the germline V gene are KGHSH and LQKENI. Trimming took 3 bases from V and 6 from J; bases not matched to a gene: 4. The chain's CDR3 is CASSPRTGGDEKLFF. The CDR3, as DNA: TGTGCCAGCTCACCGAGGACAGGGGGGGATGAAAAACTGTTTTTT.